The following is a TCR beta chain sequence with its context. The data belong to a study of blood T cell repertoires in COVID-19. Across the study: The United States, Italy and Spain provided the acute and convalescent COVID-19 samples. PBMCs, B-cell-depleted T cells, or T cells provided the cDNA or gDNA that made up the material.

Germline CDR1 reads KGHSH; CDR2 reads LQKENI. V shed 3 bases and J shed 6 bases, with 9 bases lying between them. CDR3 size: 13 residues. In the original workflow: Estimation of nucleated cell counts relied on the amplification of reference gene primers. The table came from immunoSEQ multiplex PCR; TCRdb's copy has only in-frame clones and leaves some out. The D gene and trimming were derived from the DNA, and the V and J assignments and clone size from that table. Found here are around 250,000 clones, roughly 85% of them singletons; the top ten hold roughly 2.3%. The rearrangement joins TRBV18 to TRBJ1-5; D possibly corresponds to TRBD1 (5 bases). The sequence was obtained from a man aged 30 to 39 who had recovered from COVID-19. The specimen sequenced was peripheral blood. CDR3 sequence reads: CASSPADIQPQHF. The CDR3 DNA sequence: TGTGCCAGCTCACCTGCGGACATTCAGCCCCAGCATTTT.